The 16 T cell receptor beta chains below come from one sample, sequenced in a study of vaccination and CD4 T cells after COVID-19 (dated by TCRdb to about 2022). For these TCRs, the target antigens are not known. Libraries were made using PCR. This sample was sequenced with an Illumina iSeq 100. TCR sequencing of DNA from cultured CD4+ T cells used the Oncomine TCR Beta short-read assay at the Johns Hopkins FTIC core. TCRdb trimmed public reads at Q25 via fastp, called clones via MiXCR and kept in-frame beta chains. CDR3 protein sequences are deduplicated, and each keeps its most common genes and DNA. This sample holds 3,500 to 4,500 distinct CDR3 sequences; roughly 34% were observed only once. Jointly, the top ten make up roughly 40% of the sample. The label giving this sample's treatment or condition can be read as: roughly 10-day PBMC culture with coronavirus spike peptide pools or control peptides (ViraFEST assay). CD4+ T cells from unexposed donors were collected before the COVID-19 pandemic (2011-2018).

The specimen was CD4+ T cells from blood, cultured in vitro. The receptor set was obtained from a human donor in good health.

The chain recombines TRBV15 with TRBJ1-5; D is undetermined. CDR1 and CDR2 (germline): LNHNV, YYDKDF (reference sequence). The CDR3 sequence is 15 residues long. The V gene lost 1 base and the J gene lost 6 bases, with 13 bases spanning the gap. CDR3 sequence reads: CATSRGLKGGQPQHF. CDR3 in DNA: TGTGCCACCAGCAGAGGTCTAAAAGGCGGTCAGCCCCAGCATTTT.

This clonotype was recorded a few times. The rearrangement uses TRBV11-3 and TRBJ2-1; tentative D call: TRBD1 (5 bases). CDR1 SGHNT and CDR2 YENEEA come from the germline V gene. Trimming took off 4 bases at V and 7 bases at J, with 23 bases between the two ends. The length of the CDR3 is 17 residues. CDR3 in amino acids: CASSSRWEAIGANEQFF. The DNA of the CDR3 is TGTGCCAGCAGCTCCAGGTGGGAAGCTATAGGGGCGAATGAGCAGTTCTTC.

CDR3: CASSGTGTGYGYTF. CDR3 nucleotide sequence: TGTGCCAGCAGTGGGACAGGGACGGGATATGGCTACACCTTC. The rearrangement joins TRBV6-1 to TRBJ1-2, with 8 bases matching TRBD1. The CDR3 contains 14 residues. The V gene's germline CDR1 is MNHNS and CDR2 SASEGT. After removal of 4 bases from V and 5 bases from J, the junction contained 6 bases not matched to a gene.

This clonotype was counted between two and nine times. The chain combines TRBV7-6 with TRBJ1-1, with D hard to call. Trimming took 5 bases from V and 5 from J, leaving 12 bases between them. CDR3 size: 13 residues. From germline, CDR1 is SGHVS and CDR2 FNYEAQ. The CDR3 loop reads CASSPELGTEAFF. Written as DNA, the CDR3 is TGTGCCAGCAGCCCTGAACTAGGGACTGAAGCTTTCTTT. Full variable domain (missing parts from reference TRBV7-6 and TRBJ1-1): GAGVSQSPRYKVTKRGQDVALRCDPISGHVSLYWYRQALGQGPEFLTYFNYEAQQDKSGLPNDRFSAERPEGSISTLTIQRTEQRDSAMYRCASSPELGTEAFFGQGTRLTVV.

This clonotype has just a few counts. The chain joins TRBV7-3 to TRBJ1-1; D unresolved. The germline gives CDR1 SGHTA, CDR2 FQGTGA. V was shortened by 2 bases and J by 0 bases, with 7 bases between the two germline ends. There are 14 residues in the CDR3. The CDR3 nucleotides are TGTGCCAGCAGCTTAGGAGGACTGAACACTGAAGCTTTCTTT. Its protein product is CASSLGGLNTEAFF. The whole variable domain, remainder taken from reference TRBV7-3 and TRBJ1-1, is GAGVSQTPSNKVTEKGKYVELRCDPISGHTALYWYRQSLGQGPEFLIYFQGTGAADDSGLPNDRFFAVRPEGSVSTLKIQRTERGDSAVYLCASSLGGLNTEAFFGQGTRLTVV.

This clonotype has just a few counts. The gene calls are TRBV27 and TRBJ1-1, with TRBD1 identical over 12 bases. This CDR3 has 15 amino acids. Looked up from germline, CDR1 is MNHEY and CDR2 is SMNVEV (reference sequence). With 8 bases clipped from V and 6 bases from J, the junction kept 10 bases outside the gene matches. The DNA of the CDR3 is TGTGCCAGCCGGGGACAGGGGGCGGGAGGGGCTGAAGCTTTCTTT. This codes for CASRGQGAGGAEAFF.

This clonotype has only a few counts. V and J are TRBV27 and TRBJ1-5, with D maybe TRBD1 (5 bases). From germline, CDR1 is MNHEY and CDR2 SMNVEV (reference sequence). The ends were cut back, 8 bases at V and 9 bases at J, with 26 bases in the middle. The CDR3 consists of 16 residues. The CDR3 DNA reads TGTGCCAGCTCCAATATTCAGGCTCAGGGCCCCATGCCCCAGCATTTT. Translating gives CASSNIQAQGPMPQHF.

The CDR3 reads CASSPNSYEQYF. The CDR3 nucleotides read TGTGCCAGCAGCCCCAACTCCTACGAGCAGTACTTC. This chain links TRBV7-6 with TRBJ2-7; no clear D gene. Germline V CDR1 and CDR2: SGHVS, FNYEAQ. V gave up 5 bases and J gave up 0 bases, with 5 bases separating them. The CDR3 sequence is 12 residues long.

This chain's CDR3 is CSASRQGAEGYTF. The DNA of the CDR3 is TGCAGTGCTAGTCGACAGGGGGCAGAGGGCTACACCTTC. J is TRBJ1-2 and V is TRBV20-1; TRBD1 matches at 10 bases. This CDR3 comprises 13 residues. The germline CDR1 and CDR2 sequences are DFQATT and SNEGSKA (reference sequence). The V segment lost 3 bases and the J segment 8 bases; nucleotides outside the gene matches: 6.

This clonotype was picked up a small number of times. The rearrangement joins TRBV7-9 to TRBJ1-2, with D perhaps matching TRBD1 (6 bases). Between the trimmed V and J ends, which lost 3 bases and 4 bases, there was a span of 12 bases. This CDR3 spans 14 amino acids. The germline V gene has CDR1 SEHNR and CDR2 FQNEAQ (reference sequence). Written as DNA, the CDR3 is TGTGCCAGCAGCTTCTCAGGGGATTTCTATGGCTACACCTTC. Translating gives CASSFSGDFYGYTF.

This clonotype was seen only a few times. This sequence joins TRBV5-8 and TRBJ1-2, with D possibly matching TRBD1 (5 bases). This CDR3 spans 14 amino acids. V dropped 4 bases and J dropped 5 bases, with 15 bases sitting between them. CDR1 is SGHTS and CDR2 is YDEGEE in the germline V gene. The CDR3 DNA is TGTGCCAGCAGCGGTTGGGGACCGAATTATGGCTACACCTTC. This translates into CASSGWGPNYGYTF.

This chain links TRBV20-1 with TRBJ1-2, with 7 bases aligning to TRBD1. The CDR3 has 11 residues. Germline V CDR1 and CDR2: DFQATT, SNEGSKA (reference sequence). CDR3 loop: CRAGAGGGHTF. The CDR3 DNA reads as TGCAGAGCCGGGGCAGGGGGTGGGCACACCTTC.

The V and J genes are TRBV29-1 and TRBJ1-1; tentatively, D is TRBD1 (5 bases). Germline V lookup: CDR1 SQVTM, CDR2 ANQGSEA. The V end lost 8 bases, the J end lost 1 base, and 14 bases lay between the germline ends. This CDR3 is 13 amino acids long. CDR3 bases: TGCAGCACTGGGGAGACAGCGAACACTGAAGCTTTCTTT. It encodes CSTGETANTEAFF.

This clonotype was detected only a few times. This rearrangement joins TRBV7-9 to TRBJ1-2; D unresolved. The CDR3 runs 13 residues. The V and J ends lost 4 bases and 1 base respectively, with 7 bases between them. The V gene's germline CDR1 is SEHNR and CDR2 FQNEAQ (reference sequence). The CDR3 DNA follows: TGTGCCAGCAGCTCTGGGGATAACTATGGCTACACCTTC. Protein sequence: CASSSGDNYGYTF.

The rearrangement joins TRBV20-1 to TRBJ2-2, with unresolved D. The CDR3 spans 17 residues. With 0 bases removed from V and 3 bases from J, the gap between germline ends came to 17 bases. From germline, CDR1 is DFQATT and CDR2 SNEGSKA (reference sequence). In nucleotides, the CDR3 is TGCAGTGCTAGAGATCGATTAAGGGATAGTCACACCGGGGAGCTGTTTTTT. This codes for CSARDRLRDSHTGELFF.

This chain joins TRBV6-1 and TRBJ1-2; 7 nucleotides match TRBD1. The CDR3 extends over 12 amino acids. V was pared by 7 bases and J by 4 bases, with 3 bases of the junction left unmatched. Germline V gene data show CDR1 as MNHNS and CDR2 as SASEGT. CDR3 in amino acids: CASNPGGYGYTF. DNA for the CDR3: TGTGCCAGCAATCCAGGGGGCTATGGCTACACCTTC.